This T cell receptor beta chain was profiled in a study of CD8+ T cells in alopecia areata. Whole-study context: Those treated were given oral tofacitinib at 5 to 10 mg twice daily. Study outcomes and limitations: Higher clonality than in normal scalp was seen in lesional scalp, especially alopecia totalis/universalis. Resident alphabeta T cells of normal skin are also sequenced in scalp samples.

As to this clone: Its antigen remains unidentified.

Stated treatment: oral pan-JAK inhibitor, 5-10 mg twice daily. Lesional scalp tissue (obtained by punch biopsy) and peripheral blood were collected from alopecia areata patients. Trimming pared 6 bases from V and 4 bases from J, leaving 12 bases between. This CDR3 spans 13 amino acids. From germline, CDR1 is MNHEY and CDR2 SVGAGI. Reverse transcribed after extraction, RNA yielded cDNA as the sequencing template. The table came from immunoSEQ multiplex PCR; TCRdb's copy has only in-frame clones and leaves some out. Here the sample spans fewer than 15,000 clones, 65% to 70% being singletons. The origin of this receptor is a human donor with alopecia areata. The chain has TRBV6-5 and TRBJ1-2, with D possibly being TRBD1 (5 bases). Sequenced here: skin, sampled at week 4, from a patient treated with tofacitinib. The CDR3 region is CASSRGRGYGYTF. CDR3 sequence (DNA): TGTGCCAGCAGCCGGGGACGCGGCTATGGCTACACCTTC.